This T cell receptor (beta chain) was documented in a study of CD8 T cells in Susac syndrome. Regarding the study as a whole: By the study's own acknowledgment, its TCR sequencing and HLA analysis included relatively few individuals.

The CDR3 runs 12 residues. The germline gives CDR1 SQVTM, CDR2 ANQGSEA. V lost 5 bases to trimming and J lost 2 bases, with 10 bases between them. For this clonotype: No antigen is known for it.

Sequencing of TCR beta was carried out in blood CD8+ and CD4+ T cells. A quantity of about 0.45 to 1 ug RNA underwent reverse transcription using random hexamers. By means of immunoSEQ multiplex PCR, TCR beta CDR3 spanning 54 Vbeta and 13 Jbeta underwent amplification. TCRdb fed the immunoSEQ multiplex PCR reads into MiXCR, producing one record per CDR3 protein. The repertoire holds some 150,000 distinct CDR3 sequences, with approximately 93% as singletons. The source is a human donor in good health. The sequenced sample was CD4+ T cells from PBMCs. This chain uses TRBV29-1 with TRBJ2-7; perhaps TRBD1 as D (5 bases). Here the CDR3 reads CSVRGMPYEQYF. The CDR3 DNA reads TGCAGCGTTAGGGGCATGCCCTACGAGCAGTACTTC.